The 30 T cell receptor beta chains below come from one sample, sequenced in a study of T cell responses to AZD1222 COVID-19 vaccine. Only in-frame clones appear in the TCRdb table, and some are missing; sequencing was by immunoSEQ multiplex PCR. The sample carries more than 150,000 clones, roughly 92% recorded once. Sequencing was performed on peripheral blood, taken 28 days after the second AZD1222 dose. The receptor set was obtained from an adult who received the AZD1222 COVID-19 vaccine.

The chain couples TRBV5-8 to TRBJ1-2, with D hard to call. In germline, CDR1 is SGHTS, CDR2 YDEGEE. The length of the CDR3 is 10 residues. The germline V and J ends were trimmed by 5 bases and 8 bases, with 7 bases remaining between them. CDR3 sequence (DNA): TGTGCCAGCAGACCTGGCGGCTACACCTTC. This codes for CASRPGGYTF.

CDR3 nucleotide sequence: TGTGCCAGCAGCGACTCGGATTTCCCAGGGGAGGAAGCTTTCTTT. Translating gives CASSDSDFPGEEAFF. The genes are TRBV7-9 and TRBJ1-1, with a tentative D call TRBD1 (6 bases). CDR1 is SEHNR and CDR2 is FQNEAQ in the germline V gene (reference sequence). The CDR3 covers 15 residues. Trimming took 5 bases from V and 8 from J, leaving 21 bases between them.

This chain uses TRBV10-3 with TRBJ2-7, with 11 bases identical to TRBD1. V trimming: 10 bases; J trimming: 2 bases; junction bases outside the gene matches: 7. This CDR3 has 14 residues. CDR1 is ENHRY and CDR2 is SYGVKD in the germline V gene. The CDR3 region is CATGQGELPYEQYF. The CDR3 nucleotides read TGTGCCACGGGACAGGGGGAGCTCCCCTACGAGCAGTACTTC.

The chain uses TRBV2 and TRBJ2-1; D is possibly TRBD2 (5 bases). V lost 9 bases to trimming and J lost 3 bases, with 15 bases between them. Germline V gene data show CDR1 as SNHLY and CDR2 as FYNNEI. The CDR3 covers 14 residues. The CDR3 DNA sequence: TGTGCCAGTGGCCCCGGACTTATCTACAATGAGCAGTTCTTC. It is translated as CASGPGLIYNEQFF. Supplemented by reference TRBV2 and TRBJ2-1, the full variable domain reads EPEVTQTPSHQVTQMGQEVILRCVPISNHLYFYWYRQILGQKVEFLVSFYNNEISEKSEIFDDQFSVERPDGSNFTLKIRSTKLEDSAMYFCASGPGLIYNEQFFGPGTRLTVL.

This chain connects TRBV27 to TRBJ2-2; 10 bases are a match to TRBD1. CDR1 MNHEY and CDR2 SMNVEV come from the germline V gene (reference sequence). V shed 8 bases and J 4 bases; nucleotides not matched to a gene: 7. This CDR3 comprises 15 residues. The CDR3 spells CASRPGQGPTGELFF. The CDR3 DNA follows: TGTGCCAGCCGCCCGGGACAGGGGCCCACCGGGGAGCTGTTTTTT.

The chain employs TRBV9 and TRBJ2-1, with TRBD2 matching 11 bases. From germline, CDR1 is SGDLS and CDR2 YYNGEE. This CDR3 contains 15 residues. Trimming removed 4 bases from V and 4 bases from J; junction bases left unmatched: 4. The CDR3 bases are TGTGCCAGCAGCCCTCGGACTAGCGGGTACAATGAGCAGTTCTTC. It encodes CASSPRTSGYNEQFF.

The J gene is TRBJ1-2, the V gene TRBV2; D is uncertain. The ends were cut back, 10 bases at V and 5 bases at J, with 17 bases in the middle. The CDR3 has 13 residues. Germline V lookup: CDR1 SNHLY, CDR2 FYNNEI. The CDR3 DNA follows: TGTGCCACCCCGGTTGTAGGGCCTTATGGCTACACCTTC. Translating it yields CATPVVGPYGYTF.

The rearrangement uses TRBV7-9 and TRBJ2-7; D gene ambiguous. This CDR3 has 16 residues. Per the germline V gene, CDR1 is SEHNR and CDR2 is FQNEAQ (reference sequence). Between the trimmed V and J ends, which lost 1 base and 2 bases, there was a span of 15 bases. Here the CDR3 DNA reads TGTGCCAGCAGCTTAGGGATAAGGACCGTAGCCTACGAGCAGTACTTC. Translated, it gives CASSLGIRTVAYEQYF.

The chain recombines TRBV2 with TRBJ1-1, with 11 bases identical to TRBD1. Germline loops: CDR1 SNHLY, CDR2 FYNNEI. CDR3 length: 15 residues. J was trimmed by 4 bases and V by 8 bases; bases with no gene match: 9. The DNA for the CDR3 is TGTGCCAGCTTACTAGGACAGGGGGCGGTCACTGAAGCTTTCTTT. Encoded protein: CASLLGQGAVTEAFF.

The rearrangement links TRBV12-5 to TRBJ1-1; the D is unclear. The ends were cut back, 2 bases at V and 6 bases at J, with 10 bases in the middle. Germline values: CDR1 LGHNT, CDR2 FRNRAP. This CDR3 contains 13 residues. CDR3 in amino acids: CASGLLTQPEAFF. CDR3 coding DNA: TGTGCTAGTGGTTTGTTGACGCAGCCTGAAGCTTTCTTT.

The rearrangement uses TRBV11-2 and TRBJ1-1; D gene uncertain. Germline values: CDR1 SGHAT, CDR2 FQNNGV. This CDR3 contains 13 residues. V was clipped by 1 base and J by 1 base, with 4 bases between them. CDR3 in amino acids: CASSLVGNTEAFF. In DNA, the CDR3 is TGTGCCAGCAGCTTAGTTGGGAACACTGAAGCTTTCTTT. The whole variable domain, filled in from reference TRBV11-2 and TRBJ1-1, reads EAGVAQSPRYKIIEKRQSVAFWCNPISGHATLYWYQQILGQGPKLLIQFQNNGVVDDSQLPKDRFSAERLKGVDSTLKIQPAKLEDSAVYLCASSLVGNTEAFFGQGTRLTVV.

CDR3 bases: TGTGCCAGCAGCTTCAGGGGTCCCGGGGTAGAGACCCAGTACTTC. Protein product: CASSFRGPGVETQYF. The chain combines TRBV7-2 with TRBJ2-5; possible D gene TRBD1, 6 bases. V was shortened by 3 bases and J by 4 bases, with 15 bases between the two germline ends. Germline CDR1 and CDR2: SGHTA and FQGNSA. The CDR3 totals 15 residues.

The V call is TRBV19, the J call TRBJ1-6, with D perhaps matching TRBD1 (6 bases). Trimming cost V 7 bases and J 2 bases, with 12 bases left between them. This CDR3 has 15 residues. Germline-derived CDR1 and CDR2 are LNHDA and SQIVND (reference sequence). The CDR3 spells CASKTGQTYNSPLHF. CDR3 sequence (DNA): TGTGCCAGTAAAACCGGACAGACCTATAATTCACCCCTCCACTTT.

The rearrangement links TRBV28 to TRBJ1-2; D might be TRBD1 (5 bases). CDR1 and CDR2 from the germline V gene are MDHEN and SYDVKM. Trimming removed 3 bases from V and 4 bases from J, with 18 bases in between. The CDR3 is 16 amino acids. For the CDR3, the DNA is TGTGCCAGCAGTTTCAGCCACTTGGGCCAGGGCTATGGCTACACCTTC. Its protein product is CASSFSHLGQGYGYTF.

The chain recombines TRBV6-2 or TRBV6-3 with TRBJ2-3; D uncertain. CDR1 and CDR2 from the germline V gene are MNHEY and SVGEGT. V shed 2 bases and J shed 0 bases, with 6 bases lying between them. The CDR3 covers 14 residues. This CDR3 reads CASSYLTSTDTQYF. The CDR3 DNA is TGTGCCAGCAGTTACCTGACTAGCACAGATACGCAGTATTTT.

The rearrangement links TRBV27 to TRBJ1-3, with unresolved D. V lost 3 bases, J lost 7 bases, and 10 bases lay in between. In germline, CDR1 is MNHEY, CDR2 SMNVEV (reference sequence). There are 13 residues in the CDR3. The CDR3 protein is CASSLGAGNTIYF. The CDR3 nucleotides read TGTGCCAGCAGTTTGGGAGCGGGCAACACCATATATTTT.

The genes are TRBV15 and TRBJ2-1; possibly TRBD2 for D (5 bases). Trimming cost V 5 bases and J 10 bases, with 9 bases left between them. This CDR3 has 11 residues. CDR1 is LNHNV, CDR2 YYDKDF, per germline (reference sequence). The CDR3 region is CATSVQREQFF. CDR3 coding DNA: TGTGCCACCAGCGTTCAGCGGGAGCAGTTCTTC.

This clone occurred once. The rearrangement uses TRBV5-1 and TRBJ2-1, with D possibly matching TRBD1 (6 bases). Germline V CDR1 and CDR2: SGHRS, YFSETQ. Between the trimmed V and J ends, which lost 4 bases and 4 bases, there was a span of 12 bases. This CDR3 spans 14 amino acids. This chain's CDR3 is CASSRGQSYNEQFF. As DNA, the CDR3 is TGCGCCAGCAGCCGCGGACAGAGTTACAATGAGCAGTTCTTC.

The chain employs TRBV4-1 and TRBJ1-6; 8 bases match TRBD1. CDR1 is MGHRA and CDR2 is YSYEKL in the germline V gene. With 0 bases clipped from V and 10 bases from J, the junction kept 8 bases outside the gene matches. The CDR3 covers 16 residues. The CDR3 DNA is TGCGCCAGCAGCCAAGAGGTGACAGGGGTTCGGTCACCCCTCCACTTT. This encodes CASSQEVTGVRSPLHF.

V and J are TRBV9 and TRBJ1-2; tentatively, D is TRBD1 (5 bases). Between the trimmed V and J ends, which lost 4 bases and 2 bases, there was a span of 18 bases. The CDR3 extends over 16 amino acids. Germline CDR1 reads SGDLS; CDR2 reads YYNGEE. The DNA for the CDR3 is TGTGCCAGCAGCCCACAGGACGCCCTCAGAAACTATGGCTACACCTTC. It codes for CASSPQDALRNYGYTF.

V and J are TRBV7-8 and TRBJ1-2; D is uncertain. V lost 1 base to trimming and J lost 3 bases, with 6 bases between them. CDR3 length: 13 residues. Germline V CDR1 and CDR2: SGHVS, FQNEAQ. The CDR3 loop reads CASSLERDYGYTF. In DNA, the CDR3 is TGTGCCAGCAGCTTAGAGAGGGACTATGGCTACACCTTC.

This chain joins TRBV11-2 and TRBJ2-5; 7 bases are a match to TRBD2. The CDR3 is 15 amino acids. V was clipped by 1 base and J by 4 bases; unmatched bases: 6. Germline CDR1 reads SGHAT; CDR2 reads FQNNGV. This CDR3 is CASSLVRPSGETQYF. CDR3 DNA: TGTGCCAGCAGCTTAGTCCGTCCTAGCGGAGAGACCCAGTACTTC.

The chain is built from TRBV6-1 and TRBJ1-5; TRBD1 is a possible D gene (5 bases). The ends were cut back, 0 bases at V and 4 bases at J, with 13 bases in the middle. There are 16 residues in the CDR3. Germline-derived CDR1 and CDR2 are MNHNS and SASEGT. Here the CDR3 DNA reads TGTGCCAGCAGTGAAGCGTTTTCTACAGGTAATCAGCCCCAGCATTTT. It is translated as CASSEAFSTGNQPQHF.

V usage is TRBV30 and J usage is TRBJ1-3, with TRBD1 as a possible D gene (5 bases). V lost 1 base and J 3 bases, leaving 19 bases between the germline ends. The CDR3 is made up of 17 amino acids. The germline gives CDR1 GTSNPN, CDR2 SVGIG (reference sequence). CDR3 sequence reads: CAWSADVRAQGGNTIYF. The CDR3 DNA is TGTGCCTGGAGTGCCGACGTCCGGGCGCAGGGTGGAAACACCATATATTTT.

This clone was recorded only once. The chain's CDR3 is CASSPGPGGDQPQHF. As DNA, the CDR3 is TGCGCCAGCAGCCCGGGCCCCGGAGGTGATCAGCCCCAGCATTTT. The chain recombines TRBV5-1 with TRBJ1-5; D is unresolved. This CDR3 comprises 15 residues. Germline V gene data show CDR1 as SGHRS and CDR2 as YFSETQ. V was cut by 4 bases and J by 5 bases, with 16 bases left in between.

The chain has TRBV7-6 and TRBJ2-6; tentatively, D is TRBD2 (5 bases). Germline lookup yields CDR1 SGHVS and CDR2 FNYEAQ. This CDR3 contains 18 residues. V lost 5 bases and J lost 1, with 18 bases in between. In nucleotides, the CDR3 is TGTGCCAGCAGCCCCCCCCTTTCGGGGATTTCTGGGGCCAACGTCCTGACTTTC. The encoded protein is CASSPPLSGISGANVLTF.

The rearrangement links TRBV12-5 to TRBJ1-1; TRBD1 is a possible D gene (6 bases). V lost 6 bases and J 6 bases, leaving 14 bases between the germline ends. CDR3 size: 13 residues. The V gene's germline CDR1 is LGHNT and CDR2 FRNRAP. The CDR3 protein is CASGQSGAAEAFF. In DNA, the CDR3 is TGTGCTAGTGGCCAATCAGGGGCCGCTGAAGCTTTCTTT.

The chain employs TRBV18 and TRBJ1-6; tentative D call: TRBD1 (5 bases). V lost 4 bases and J 0 bases, leaving 16 bases between the germline ends. Looked up from germline, CDR1 is KGHSH and CDR2 is LQKENI. The CDR3 has 18 residues. The CDR3 sequence: CASSQGDSLRSYNSPLHF. CDR3 bases: TGTGCCAGCTCACAAGGTGACAGCTTACGCTCCTATAATTCACCCCTCCACTTT.

J is TRBJ2-5 and V is TRBV11-1; D possibly corresponds to TRBD2 (5 bases). The V gene's germline CDR1 is SGHAT and CDR2 FQDESV (reference sequence). This CDR3 is 13 amino acids long. V was trimmed by 2 bases and J by 7 bases, leaving 11 bases between them. The CDR3 region has the DNA TGTGCCAGCAGCTTAAGCCTTGAGGGGACCCAGTACTTC. Protein: CASSLSLEGTQYF.

In this sample, this clone turned up once. This chain joins TRBV5-6 and TRBJ1-6, with 7 bases aligning to TRBD1. The CDR3 covers 14 residues. V was pared by 5 bases and J by 8 bases, with 7 bases of the junction left unmatched. Per the germline V gene, CDR1 is SGHDT and CDR2 is YYEEEE. The DNA of the CDR3 is TGTGCCAGCAGGAGGGGGGACAGTTATTCACCCCTCCACTTT. Its protein is CASRRGDSYSPLHF.